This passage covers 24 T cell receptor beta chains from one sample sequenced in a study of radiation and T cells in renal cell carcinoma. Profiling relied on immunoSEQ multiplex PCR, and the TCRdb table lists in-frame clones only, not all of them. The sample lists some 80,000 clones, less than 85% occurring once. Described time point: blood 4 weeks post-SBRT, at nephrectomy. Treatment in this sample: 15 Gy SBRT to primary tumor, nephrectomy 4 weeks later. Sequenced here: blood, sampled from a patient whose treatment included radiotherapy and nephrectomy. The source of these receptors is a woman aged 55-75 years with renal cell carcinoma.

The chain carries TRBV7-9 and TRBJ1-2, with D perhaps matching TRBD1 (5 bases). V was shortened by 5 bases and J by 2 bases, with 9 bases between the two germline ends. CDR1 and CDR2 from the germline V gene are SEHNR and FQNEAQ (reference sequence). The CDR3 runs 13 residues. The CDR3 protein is CASSQDSNYGYTF. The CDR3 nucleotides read TGTGCCAGCAGCCAAGACAGCAACTATGGCTACACCTTC.

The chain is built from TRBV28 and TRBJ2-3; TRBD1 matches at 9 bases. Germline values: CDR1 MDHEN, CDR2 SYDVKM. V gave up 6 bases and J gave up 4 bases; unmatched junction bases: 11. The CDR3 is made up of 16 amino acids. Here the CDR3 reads CASSAHGQGTADTQYF. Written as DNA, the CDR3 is TGTGCCAGCAGCGCCCATGGACAGGGGACGGCAGATACGCAGTATTTT.

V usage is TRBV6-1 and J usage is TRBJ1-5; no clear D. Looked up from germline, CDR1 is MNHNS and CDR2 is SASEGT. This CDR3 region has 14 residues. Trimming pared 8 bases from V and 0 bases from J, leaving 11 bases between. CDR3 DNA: TGTGCCAGCGTTCTGCTCTATAGCAATCAGCCCCAGCATTTT. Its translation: CASVLLYSNQPQHF.

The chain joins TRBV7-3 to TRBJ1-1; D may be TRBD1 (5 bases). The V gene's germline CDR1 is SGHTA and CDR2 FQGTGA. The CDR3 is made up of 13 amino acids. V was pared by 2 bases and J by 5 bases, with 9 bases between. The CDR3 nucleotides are TGTGCCAGCAGCTTAGGCGGGGGGACTGAAGCTTTCTTT. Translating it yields CASSLGGGTEAFF.

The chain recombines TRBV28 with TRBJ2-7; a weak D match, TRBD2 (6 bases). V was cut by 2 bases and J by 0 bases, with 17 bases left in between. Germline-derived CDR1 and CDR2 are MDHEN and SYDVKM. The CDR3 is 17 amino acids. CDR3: CASSLTPGDTFSYEQYF. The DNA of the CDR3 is TGTGCCAGCAGTTTAACCCCGGGAGACACTTTCTCCTACGAGCAGTACTTC.

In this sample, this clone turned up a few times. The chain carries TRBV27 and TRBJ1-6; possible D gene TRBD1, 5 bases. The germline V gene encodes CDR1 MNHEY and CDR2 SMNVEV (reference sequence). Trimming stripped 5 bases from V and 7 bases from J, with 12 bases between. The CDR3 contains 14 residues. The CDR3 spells CASSLGTENSPLHF. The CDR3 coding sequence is TGTGCCAGCAGTCTTGGGACGGAGAATTCACCCCTCCACTTT.

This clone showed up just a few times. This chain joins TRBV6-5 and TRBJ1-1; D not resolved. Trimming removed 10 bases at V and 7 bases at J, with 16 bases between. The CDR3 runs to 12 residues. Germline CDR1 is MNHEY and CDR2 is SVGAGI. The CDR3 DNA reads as TGTGCCACCCTCCCTGGAGTAGGTGAAGCTTTCTTT. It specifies CATLPGVGEAFF.

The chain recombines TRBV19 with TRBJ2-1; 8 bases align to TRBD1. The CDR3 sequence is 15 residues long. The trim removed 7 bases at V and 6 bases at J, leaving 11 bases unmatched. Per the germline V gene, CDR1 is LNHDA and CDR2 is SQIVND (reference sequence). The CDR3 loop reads CASTEGDRPGNEQFF. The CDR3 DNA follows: TGTGCCAGTACCGAGGGGGACAGGCCGGGCAATGAGCAGTTCTTC.

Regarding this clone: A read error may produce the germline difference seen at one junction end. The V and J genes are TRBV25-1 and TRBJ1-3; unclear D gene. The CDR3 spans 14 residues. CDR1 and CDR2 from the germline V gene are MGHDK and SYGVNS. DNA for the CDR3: TGTGCCAGCAGTGACCTTACTCCGGGAAGCACCATATATTTT. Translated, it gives CASSDLTPGSTIYF.

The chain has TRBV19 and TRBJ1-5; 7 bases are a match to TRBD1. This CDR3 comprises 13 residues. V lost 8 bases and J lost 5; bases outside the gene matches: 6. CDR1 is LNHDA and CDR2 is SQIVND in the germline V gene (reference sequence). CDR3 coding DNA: TGTGCCAGTTCCGACAGGGCCGATCAGCCCCAGCATTTT. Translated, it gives CASSDRADQPQHF.

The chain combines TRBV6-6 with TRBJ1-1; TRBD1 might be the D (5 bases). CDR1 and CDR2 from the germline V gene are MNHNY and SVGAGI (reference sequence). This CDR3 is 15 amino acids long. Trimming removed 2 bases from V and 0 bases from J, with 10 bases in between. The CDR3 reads CASSYAQGMNTEAFF. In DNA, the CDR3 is TGTGCCAGCAGTTACGCGCAGGGAATGAACACTGAAGCTTTCTTT.

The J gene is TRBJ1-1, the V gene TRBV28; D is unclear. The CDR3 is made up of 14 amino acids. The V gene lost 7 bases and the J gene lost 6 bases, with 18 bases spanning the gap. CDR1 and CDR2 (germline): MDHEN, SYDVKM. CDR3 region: CASTPPGQASEAFF. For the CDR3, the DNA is TGTGCCAGCACCCCCCCGGGCCAGGCCTCTGAAGCTTTCTTT.

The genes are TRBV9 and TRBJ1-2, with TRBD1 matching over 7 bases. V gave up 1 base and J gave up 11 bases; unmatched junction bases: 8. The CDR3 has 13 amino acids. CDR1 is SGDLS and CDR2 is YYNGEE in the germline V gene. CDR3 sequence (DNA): TGTGCCAGCAGCGTATTAGGGGGCCTAGAATACACCTTC. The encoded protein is CASSVLGGLEYTF. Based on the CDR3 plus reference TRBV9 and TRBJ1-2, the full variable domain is DSGVTQTPKHLITATGQRVTLRCSPRSGDLSVYWYQQSLDQGLQFLIQYYNGEERAKGNILERFSAQQFPDLHSELNLSSLELGDSALYFCASSVLGGLEYTFGSGTRLTVV.

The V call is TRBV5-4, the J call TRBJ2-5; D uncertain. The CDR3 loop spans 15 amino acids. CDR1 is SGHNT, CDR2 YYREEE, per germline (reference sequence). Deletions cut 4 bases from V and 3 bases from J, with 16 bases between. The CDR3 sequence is CASSAVLETKETQYF. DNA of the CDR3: TGTGCCAGCAGCGCTGTCCTCGAAACGAAAGAGACCCAGTACTTC.

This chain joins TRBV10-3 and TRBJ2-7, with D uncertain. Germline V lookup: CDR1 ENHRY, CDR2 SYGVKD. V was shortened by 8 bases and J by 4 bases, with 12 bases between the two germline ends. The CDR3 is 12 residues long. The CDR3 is CAIGISTYEQYF. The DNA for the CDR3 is TGTGCCATCGGTATTTCGACATACGAGCAGTACTTC.

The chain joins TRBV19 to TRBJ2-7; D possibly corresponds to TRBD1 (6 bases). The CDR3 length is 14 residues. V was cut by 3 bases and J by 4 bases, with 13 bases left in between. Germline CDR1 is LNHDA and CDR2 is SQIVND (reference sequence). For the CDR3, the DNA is TGTGCCAGTAGTATCAACAGGGAACGGTACGAGCAGTACTTC. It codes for CASSINRERYEQYF.

DNA for the CDR3: TGTGCCAGTAGCGACAGGGTAATCAATGAGCAGTTCTTC. Protein sequence: CASSDRVINEQFF. The chain combines TRBV19 with TRBJ2-1; 7 bases fit TRBD1. The ends lost 6 bases at V and 6 bases at J; junction bases unmatched: 5. Germline CDR1 and CDR2: LNHDA and SQIVND (reference sequence). The length of the CDR3 is 13 residues.

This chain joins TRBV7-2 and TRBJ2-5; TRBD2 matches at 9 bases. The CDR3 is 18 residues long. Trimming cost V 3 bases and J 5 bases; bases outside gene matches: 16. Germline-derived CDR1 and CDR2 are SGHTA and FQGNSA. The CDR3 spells CASSFFLTGGRVRETQYF. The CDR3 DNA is TGTGCCAGCAGCTTCTTTCTTACAGGCGGGAGGGTTAGGGAGACCCAGTACTTC.

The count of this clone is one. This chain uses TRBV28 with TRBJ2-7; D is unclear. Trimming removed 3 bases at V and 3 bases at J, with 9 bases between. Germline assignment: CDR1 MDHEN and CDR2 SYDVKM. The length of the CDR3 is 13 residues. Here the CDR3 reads CASSLGHIYEQYF. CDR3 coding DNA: TGTGCCAGCAGTTTGGGTCACATCTACGAGCAGTACTTC.

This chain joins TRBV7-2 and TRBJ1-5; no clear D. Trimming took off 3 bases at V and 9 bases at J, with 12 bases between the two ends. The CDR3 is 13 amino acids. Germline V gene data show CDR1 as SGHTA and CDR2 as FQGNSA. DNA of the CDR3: TGTGCCAGCAGCTTCGGTGGGCGGGCGCCCCAGCATTTT. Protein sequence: CASSFGGRAPQHF.

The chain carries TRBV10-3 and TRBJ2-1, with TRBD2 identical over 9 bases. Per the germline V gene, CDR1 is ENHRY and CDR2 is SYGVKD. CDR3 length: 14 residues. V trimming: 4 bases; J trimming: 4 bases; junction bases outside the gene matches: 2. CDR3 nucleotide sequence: TGTGCCATCAGTGCGGGACTAGCTTACAATGAGCAGTTCTTC. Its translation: CAISAGLAYNEQFF.

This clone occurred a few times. CDR3 DNA sequence: TGTGCCAGCAGGGACAGGGGGCTGGGTACTGAAGCTTTCTTT. Translation gives CASRDRGLGTEAFF. The rearrangement joins TRBV25-1 to TRBJ1-1; 11 nucleotides agree with TRBD1. The CDR3 is 14 amino acids. Germline V CDR1 and CDR2: MGHDK, SYGVNS. V lost 6 bases, J lost 5 bases, and 5 bases stayed unmatched.

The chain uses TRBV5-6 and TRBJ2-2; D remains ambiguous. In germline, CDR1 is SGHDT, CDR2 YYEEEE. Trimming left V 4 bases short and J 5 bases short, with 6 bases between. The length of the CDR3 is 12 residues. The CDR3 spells CASSPRTGELFF. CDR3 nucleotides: TGTGCCAGCAGCCCCCGGACCGGGGAGCTGTTTTTT.

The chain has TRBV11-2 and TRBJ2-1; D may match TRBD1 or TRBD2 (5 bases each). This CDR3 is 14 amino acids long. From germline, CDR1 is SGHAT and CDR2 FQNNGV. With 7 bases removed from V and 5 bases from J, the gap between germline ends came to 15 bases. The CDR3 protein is CASTPGPTNNEQFF. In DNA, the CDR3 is TGTGCCAGCACCCCGGGGCCGACTAACAATGAGCAGTTCTTC.